Listed below are T cell receptor beta chains from one sample, sequenced in a study of Graves' ophthalmopathy and Graves' hyperthyroidism. In TCRdb, the multiplex PCR reads were re-called with MiXCR into one record per CDR3 protein. The sample consists of 500,000 to 800,000 distinct CDR3 sequences, about 41% of them appearing once. The specimen was peripheral blood. These receptor sequences come from an adult man with Graves' ophthalmopathy. Each CDR3 is given with its conserved first and last residue. D genes are given only for firm matches. The size of a clone is reported for some rows only, either as once, few or many, or as a class for expanded clones.

size,V,J,D,CDR3,DNA
many,TRBV2,TRBJ1-1,-,CASSDEADTEAFF,TGTGCCAGCAGTGACGAGGCCGACACTGAAGCTTTCTTT
-,TRBV29-1,TRBJ1-1,TRBD1,CSATTGANTEAFF,TGCAGCGCAACGACAGGGGCGAACACTGAAGCTTTCTTT
-,TRBV7-2,TRBJ2-7,-,CANSLGDQQYF,TGTGCCAACAGCTTAGGGGACCAGCAGTACTTC
-,TRBV12-5,TRBJ1-2,-,CASGLGPAGIPNYGYTF,TGTGCTAGTGGTTTGGGCCCAGCGGGGATACCTAACTATGGCTACACCTTC
many,TRBV25-1,TRBJ1-6,TRBD1,CASTGTGDNSPLHF,TGTGCCAGCACCGGGACAGGAGATAATTCACCCCTCCACTTT
-,TRBV29-1,TRBJ1-1,-,CSVEDQGSEAFF,TGCAGCGTTGAGGACCAGGGCAGTGAAGCTTTCTTT
many,TRBV20-1,TRBJ2-7,-,CSASRTYEQYF,TGCAGTGCTAGCCGCACATACGAGCAGTACTTC
many,TRBV3-1,TRBJ1-5,TRBD1,CASPGQSNQPQHF,TGTGCCAGCCCGGGACAGAGCAATCAGCCCCAGCATTTT
many,TRBV7-8,TRBJ1-6,-,CATRGGSSYNSPLHF,TGTGCCACCCGGGGAGGGAGCTCCTATAATTCACCCCTCCACTTT
-,TRBV29-1,TRBJ1-3,-,CSVEVPGQMNTIYF,TGCAGCGTTGAAGTACCAGGACAGATGAACACCATATATTTT
many,TRBV29-1,TRBJ1-2,-,CSAGGGANYGYTF,TGCAGCGCTGGAGGAGGAGCTAACTATGGCTACACCTTC
few,TRBV27,TRBJ2-7,-,CASSLDREAEQYF,TGTGCCAGCAGTTTAGACAGGGAGGCCGAGCAGTACTTC
-,TRBV14,TRBJ2-7,TRBD1,CASSSVPGQGNEQYF,TGTGCCAGCTCCAGTGTCCCGGGACAGGGTAACGAGCAGTACTTC
many,TRBV6-1,TRBJ1-6,TRBD1,CASRDGQGVSLHF,TGTGCCAGCAGGGACGGACAGGGAGTATCCCTCCACTTT
-,TRBV29-1,TRBJ2-7,-,CSVDPGTDLGEQYF,TGCAGCGTTGACCCCGGGACGGATTTGGGTGAGCAGTACTTC
few,TRBV2,TRBJ2-1,-,CASSDWNSSEQFF,TGTGCCAGCAGTGATTGGAATAGCAGCGAGCAGTTCTTC
-,TRBV12-3/TRBV12-4,TRBJ1-2,-,CASSLFGAGYTF,TGTGCCAGCAGTTTATTCGGAGCGGGCTACACCTTC
-,TRBV29-1,TRBJ1-2,TRBD1,CSVDQGAYGYTF,TGCAGCGTTGATCAGGGGGCCTATGGCTACACCTTC
many,TRBV15,TRBJ1-1,-,CATSRGNRNTEAFF,TGTGCCACCAGCAGAGGAAACAGGAACACTGAAGCTTTCTTT
few,TRBV5-1,TRBJ1-6,-,CASSLSQSSYNSPLHF,TGCGCCAGCAGCTTGTCACAGAGCTCCTATAATTCACCCCTCCACTTT
-,TRBV10-3,TRBJ1-4,-,CAIGAAYEQGKLFF,TGTGCCATCGGGGCAGCCTACGAGCAGGGAAAACTGTTTTTT
many,TRBV10-3,TRBJ2-7,-,CAIRTGGQGFGGRSYEQYF,TGTGCCATCAGGACCGGGGGGCAGGGGTTCGGCGGGAGATCCTACGAGCAGTACTTC
-,TRBV6-4,TRBJ2-7,TRBD1,CASSEKSRDRGHYEQYF,TGTGCCAGCAGTGAGAAAAGCCGGGACAGGGGGCACTACGAGCAGTACTTC
many,TRBV19,TRBJ1-2,-,CASSISREGDYGYTF,TGTGCCAGTAGTATCTCCCGAGAGGGGGACTATGGCTACACCTTC
-,TRBV14,TRBJ1-1,TRBD1,CASMRQGGVEAFF,TGTGCCAGCATGAGACAGGGGGGGGTTGAAGCTTTCTTT
once,TRBV7-2,TRBJ1-1,-,CAWSVLGRRGAFF,TGTGCCTGGAGTGTACTGGGGCGACGGGGGGCTTTCTTT